The clone carrying this TCR beta chain came up a few times. The antigen is not known. This sample was taken from a study of blood T cells in healthy people across ages. General study points: The study found more naive CD4+ cells and higher diversity in long-lived than aged donors. Across samples, TCR beta diversity tracked strongly with naive T cell percentage.

Germline V CDR1 and CDR2: SEHNR, FQNEAQ (reference sequence). The CDR3 has 17 residues. The V and J ends lost 5 bases and 1 base respectively, with 15 bases between them. A J-beta primer mix and a sample-barcoded 5' primer were used in a second PCR of roughly 6 to 11 cycles. TCRdb processed the 5' RACE reads anew with MiXCR; each CDR3 protein has one entry. The sample yields about 770,000 distinct CDR3 sequences, 40% to 50% seen once. The sample comprised blood. The chain couples TRBV7-9 to TRBJ2-6; D is perhaps TRBD2 (5 bases). The receptor comes from a man aged 55 to 70 in good health. As DNA, the CDR3 is TGTGCCAGCAGCGATCTAGAGGGTTCGTCTGGGGCCAACGTCCTGACTTTC. It codes for CASSDLEGSSGANVLTF. The whole variable domain, remainder taken from reference TRBV7-9 and TRBJ2-6, is DTGVSQNPRHKITKRGQNVTFRCDPISEHNRLYWYRQTLGQGPEFLTYFQNEAQLEKSRLLSDRFSAERPKGSFSTLEIQRTEQGDSAMYLCASSDLEGSSGANVLTFGAGSRLTVL.